The sample holds many counts of the clone carrying this T cell receptor beta chain. Its antigen is undetermined. From RNA transcripts, TCR beta CDR3 regions were amplified. The study used the HTBI primer set for a first-round RT-PCR of the TCR CDR3. TCRdb itself ran the multiplex PCR reads through MiXCR, one entry per CDR3 protein. The data contain about 600,000 distinct CDR3 sequences, about 16% of them singletons. The CDR3 is 14 residues long. From germline, CDR1 is SGHRS and CDR2 YFSETQ. Germline trimming cut 4 bases from V and 8 bases from J; bases unmatched to any gene: 8. The data were taken from a study of T cells in Graves' hyperthyroidism and ophthalmopathy. Study in general: Peripheral blood was collected at initial diagnosis, before any treatment. Study-level points and caveats: Ophthalmopathy, as predicted by the model, came a median roughly 6.8 months after the prediction.

The receptor's source is a woman aged 40 to 50 with Graves' ophthalmopathy. The rearrangement links TRBV5-1 to TRBJ2-1; 8 bases line up with TRBD2. What was sequenced was blood. The CDR3 nucleotides are TGCGCCAGCAGCGATACTAGCGGCAGCGATGAGCAGTTCTTC. Translating gives CASSDTSGSDEQFF.